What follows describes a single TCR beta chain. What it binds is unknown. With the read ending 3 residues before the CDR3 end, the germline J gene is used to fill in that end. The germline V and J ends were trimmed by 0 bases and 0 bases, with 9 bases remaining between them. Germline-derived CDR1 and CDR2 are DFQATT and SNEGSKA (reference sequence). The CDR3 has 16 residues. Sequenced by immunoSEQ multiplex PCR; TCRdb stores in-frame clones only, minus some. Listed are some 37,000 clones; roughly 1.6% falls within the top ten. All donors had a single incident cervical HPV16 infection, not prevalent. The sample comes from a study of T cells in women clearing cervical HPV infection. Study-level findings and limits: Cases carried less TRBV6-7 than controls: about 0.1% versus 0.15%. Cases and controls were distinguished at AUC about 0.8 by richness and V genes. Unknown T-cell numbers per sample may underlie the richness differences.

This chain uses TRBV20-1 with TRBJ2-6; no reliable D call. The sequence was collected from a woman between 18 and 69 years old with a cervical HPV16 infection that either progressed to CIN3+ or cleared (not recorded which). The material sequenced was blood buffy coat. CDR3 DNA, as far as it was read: TGCAGTGCTAGAGAACACAGCAGCTCTGGGGCCAACGTC. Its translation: CSAREHSSSGANV. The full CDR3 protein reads CSAREHSSSGANVLTF.